The 3 T cell receptor beta chains below all came from one sample that was sequenced in a study of blood T cells in healthy people across ages (dated by TCRdb to the mid-2010s). Libraries came from 5' RACE. A second PCR of about 7 to 12 cycles was run with a J-beta primer mix and a sample-barcoded 5' primer. Clones were called with MiXCR by TCRdb after fastp trimmed the public reads at Q25, and only in-frame beta chains were retained. All rows with the same CDR3 protein become a single entry with the most common DNA and genes. The sample table shows 1.5 million to 2 million distinct CDR3 sequences, and more than 35% are seen once. Roughly 24% of the sample comes from the top ten. What was sequenced was blood. The receptor set was obtained from a human donor in good health.

This chain connects TRBV5-1 to TRBJ1-1; 9 bases align to TRBD1. V lost 4 bases and J lost 6; bases outside the gene matches: 10. In germline, CDR1 is SGHRS, CDR2 YFSETQ. The CDR3 runs to 15 residues. The CDR3 reads CASSHLGQGGPEAFF. The CDR3 DNA reads TGCGCCAGCAGCCACCTGGGACAGGGAGGCCCTGAAGCTTTCTTT.

In its sample, this clonotype was seen a few times. This chain connects TRBV7-2 to TRBJ1-2; 8 bases map to TRBD1. The CDR3 loop spans 14 amino acids. Germline assignment: CDR1 SGHTA and CDR2 FQGNSA. V dropped 7 bases and J dropped 7; count of bases not matched to a gene: 11. CDR3: CASTPGRQGLGYTF. The CDR3 coding sequence is TGTGCCAGCACCCCTGGGCGACAGGGGCTTGGCTACACCTTC.

The CDR3 DNA reads TGTGCCAGCAGCCAAAGCAGGGCAACCGGGGATACGCAGTATTTT. This translates into CASSQSRATGDTQYF. The chain has TRBV7-9 and TRBJ2-3; maybe TRBD1 (5 bases). Trimming removed 5 bases from V and 6 bases from J, with 18 bases in between. Germline lookup yields CDR1 SEHNR and CDR2 FQNEAQ (reference sequence). The CDR3 has 15 residues.